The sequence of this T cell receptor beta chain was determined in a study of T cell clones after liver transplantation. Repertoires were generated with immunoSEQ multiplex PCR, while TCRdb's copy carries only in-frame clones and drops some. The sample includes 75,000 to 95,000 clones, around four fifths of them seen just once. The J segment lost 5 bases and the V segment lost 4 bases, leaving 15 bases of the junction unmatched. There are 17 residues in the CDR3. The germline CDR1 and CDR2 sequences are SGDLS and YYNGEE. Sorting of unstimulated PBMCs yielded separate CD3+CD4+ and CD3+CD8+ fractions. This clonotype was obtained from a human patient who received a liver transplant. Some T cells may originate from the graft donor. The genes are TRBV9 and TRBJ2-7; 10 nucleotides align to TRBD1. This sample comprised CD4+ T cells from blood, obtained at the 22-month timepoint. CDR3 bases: TGTGCCAGCAGCACCCAACCGACCGGGACAGGGGCTCACGAGCAGTACTTC. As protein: CASSTQPTGTGAHEQYF.